This TCR beta chain comes out of a study of Graves' ophthalmopathy and Graves' hyperthyroidism. This CDR3 comprises 14 residues. Trimming cost V 8 bases and J 2 bases; bases outside gene matches: 5. Per the germline V gene, CDR1 is DFQATT and CDR2 is SNEGSKA (reference sequence). Eligible hyperthyroidism cases comprised new diagnoses of under 2 months' duration in individuals aged 18 to 65. Researchers turned away patients with other autoimmune diseases, uncontrolled infections, pregnancy or lactation. Clinical symptoms, serum thyroxine, TRAb, thyroid ultrasound and orbital computed tomography were relied on for diagnosis. Amplified material comprised TCR beta CDR3 regions derived from RNA transcripts. Second-round multiplex PCR came after first-round RT-PCR with HTBI primers. TCRdb recomputed calls from the multiplex PCR reads with MiXCR, one row per CDR3 protein. This table has about 600,000 distinct CDR3 sequences, under 40% appearing once.

The chain uses TRBV20-1 and TRBJ1-5; 11 nucleotides line up with TRBD1. Sample: peripheral blood or thyroid tissue (not recorded which). The clonotype originates from an adult man with Graves' hyperthyroidism. The CDR3 reads CSPRTGGRNQPQHF. In DNA form, the CDR3 reads TGCAGTCCCCGGACAGGGGGCCGCAATCAGCCCCAGCATTTT.